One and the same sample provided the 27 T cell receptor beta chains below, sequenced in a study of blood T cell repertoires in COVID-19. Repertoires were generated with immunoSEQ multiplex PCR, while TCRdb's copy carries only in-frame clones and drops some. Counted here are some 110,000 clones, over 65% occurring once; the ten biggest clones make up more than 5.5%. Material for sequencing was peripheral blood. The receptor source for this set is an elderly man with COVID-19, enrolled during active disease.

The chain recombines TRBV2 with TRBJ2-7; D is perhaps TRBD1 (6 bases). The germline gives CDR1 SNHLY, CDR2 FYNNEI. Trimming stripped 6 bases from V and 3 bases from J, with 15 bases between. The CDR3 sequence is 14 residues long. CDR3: CASRYRAGDYEQYF. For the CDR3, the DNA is TGTGCCAGCAGATACAGGGCTGGCGACTACGAGCAGTACTTC.

Written as DNA, the CDR3 is TGTGCCAGCAGTTCCCCCCCGGGACTAGCGTACAATGAGCAGTTCTTC. This encodes CASSSPPGLAYNEQFF. The chain joins TRBV2 to TRBJ2-1; 10 nucleotides align to TRBD2. The length of the CDR3 is 16 residues. With 5 bases clipped from V and 4 bases from J, the junction kept 8 bases outside the gene matches. The germline gives CDR1 SNHLY, CDR2 FYNNEI.

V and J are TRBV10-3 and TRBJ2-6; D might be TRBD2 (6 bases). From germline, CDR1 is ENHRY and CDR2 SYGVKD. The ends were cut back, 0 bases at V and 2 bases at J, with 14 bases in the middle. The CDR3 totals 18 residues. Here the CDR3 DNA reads TGTGCCATCAGTGAGTCCGGGACGGGAGCTACTGGGGCCAACGTCCTGACTTTC. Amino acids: CAISESGTGATGANVLTF.

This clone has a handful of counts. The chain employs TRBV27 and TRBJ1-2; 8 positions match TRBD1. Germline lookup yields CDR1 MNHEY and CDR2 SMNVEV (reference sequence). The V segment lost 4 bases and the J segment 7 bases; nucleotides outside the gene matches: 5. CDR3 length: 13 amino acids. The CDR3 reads CASSSGQGIGYTF. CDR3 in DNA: TGTGCCAGCAGTTCCGGACAGGGTATTGGCTACACCTTC.

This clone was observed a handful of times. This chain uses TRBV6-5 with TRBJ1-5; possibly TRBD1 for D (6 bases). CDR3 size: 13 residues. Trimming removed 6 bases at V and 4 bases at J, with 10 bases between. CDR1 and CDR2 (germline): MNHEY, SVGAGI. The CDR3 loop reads CASRPQGNQPQHF. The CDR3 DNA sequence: TGTGCCAGCAGACCTCAGGGGAATCAGCCCCAGCATTTT.

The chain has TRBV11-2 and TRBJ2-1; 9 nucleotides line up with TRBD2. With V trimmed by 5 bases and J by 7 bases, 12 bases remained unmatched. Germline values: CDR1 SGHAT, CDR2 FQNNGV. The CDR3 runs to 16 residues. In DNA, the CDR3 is TGTGCCAGCAGCCATGCCGTGGCTAGCGGGATGAATGAGCAGTTCTTC. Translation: CASSHAVASGMNEQFF.

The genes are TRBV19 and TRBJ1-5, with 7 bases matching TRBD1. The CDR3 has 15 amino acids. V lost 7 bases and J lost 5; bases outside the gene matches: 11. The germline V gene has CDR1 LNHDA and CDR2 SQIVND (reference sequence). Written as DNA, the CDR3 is TGTGCCAGTACCCCGACAGGGCACGTCGATCAGCCCCAGCATTTT. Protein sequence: CASTPTGHVDQPQHF. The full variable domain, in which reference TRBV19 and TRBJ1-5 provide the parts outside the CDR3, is DGGITQSPKYLFRKEGQNVTLSCEQNLNHDAMYWYRQDPGQGLRLIYYSQIVNDFQKGDIAEGYSVSREKKESFPLTVTSAQKNPTAFYLCASTPTGHVDQPQHFGDGTRLSIL.

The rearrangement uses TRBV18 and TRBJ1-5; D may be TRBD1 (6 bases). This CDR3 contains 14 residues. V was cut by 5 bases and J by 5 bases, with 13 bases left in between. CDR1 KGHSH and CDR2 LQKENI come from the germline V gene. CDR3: CASSSGQQHQPQHF. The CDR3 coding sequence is TGTGCCAGCTCATCAGGACAGCAACATCAGCCCCAGCATTTT.

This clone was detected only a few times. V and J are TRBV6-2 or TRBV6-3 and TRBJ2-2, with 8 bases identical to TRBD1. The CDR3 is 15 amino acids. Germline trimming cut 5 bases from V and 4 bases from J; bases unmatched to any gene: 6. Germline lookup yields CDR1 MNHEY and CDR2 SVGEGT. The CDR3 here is CASSTQGAPTGELFF. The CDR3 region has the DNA TGTGCCAGCAGTACTCAGGGGGCGCCCACCGGGGAGCTGTTTTTT.

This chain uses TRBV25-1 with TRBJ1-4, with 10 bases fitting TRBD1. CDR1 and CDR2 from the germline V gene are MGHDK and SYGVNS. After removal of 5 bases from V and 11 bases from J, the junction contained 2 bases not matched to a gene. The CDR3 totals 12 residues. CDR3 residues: CASSLGQGKLFF. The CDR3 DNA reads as TGTGCCAGCAGTTTGGGACAGGGGAAACTGTTTTTT.

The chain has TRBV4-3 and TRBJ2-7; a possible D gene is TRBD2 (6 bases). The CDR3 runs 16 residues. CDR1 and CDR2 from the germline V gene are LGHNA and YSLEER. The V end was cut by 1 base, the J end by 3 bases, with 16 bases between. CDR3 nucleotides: TGCGCCAGCAGCCAAGGGTACTTGGCGGGGCACTACGAGCAGTACTTC. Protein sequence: CASSQGYLAGHYEQYF.

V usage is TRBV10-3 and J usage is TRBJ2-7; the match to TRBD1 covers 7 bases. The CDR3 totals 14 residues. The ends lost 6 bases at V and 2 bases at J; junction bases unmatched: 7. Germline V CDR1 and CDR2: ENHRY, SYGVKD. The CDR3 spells CAISPPGTAYEQYF. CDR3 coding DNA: TGTGCCATCAGCCCCCCTGGGACAGCCTACGAGCAGTACTTC.

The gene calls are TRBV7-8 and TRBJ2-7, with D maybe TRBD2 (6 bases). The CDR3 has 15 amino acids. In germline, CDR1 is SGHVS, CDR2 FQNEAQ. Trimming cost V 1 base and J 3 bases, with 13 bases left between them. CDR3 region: CASSLGGRWGYEQYF. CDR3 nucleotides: TGTGCCAGCAGCTTAGGTGGGAGGTGGGGCTACGAGCAGTACTTC. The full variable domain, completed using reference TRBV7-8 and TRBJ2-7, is GAGVSQSPRYKVAKRGQDVALRCDPISGHVSLFWYQQALGQGPEFLTYFQNEAQLDKSGLPSDRFFAERPEGSVSTLKIQRTQQEDSAVYLCASSLGGRWGYEQYFGPGTRLTVT.

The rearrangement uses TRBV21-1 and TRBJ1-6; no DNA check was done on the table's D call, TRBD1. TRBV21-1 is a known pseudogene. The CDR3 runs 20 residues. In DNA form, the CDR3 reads TGTGCCAGCAGCAAAAGAAGGGGCTCCCTATGGGGCTCCTATAATTCACCCCTCCACTTT. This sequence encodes CASSKRRGSLWGSYNSPLHF.

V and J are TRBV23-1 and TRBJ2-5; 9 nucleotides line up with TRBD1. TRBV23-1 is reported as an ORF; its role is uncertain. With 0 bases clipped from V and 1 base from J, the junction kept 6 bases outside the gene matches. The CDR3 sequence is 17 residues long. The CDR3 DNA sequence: TGCGCCAGCAGTCAATCGAACAGGGGGCCCGCCCAAGAGACCCAGTACTTC. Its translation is CASSQSNRGPAQETQYF.

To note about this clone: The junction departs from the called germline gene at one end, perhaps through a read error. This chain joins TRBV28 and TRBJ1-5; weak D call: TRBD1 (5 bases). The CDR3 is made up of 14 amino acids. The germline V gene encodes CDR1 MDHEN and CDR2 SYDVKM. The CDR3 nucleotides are TGTGCCAGCAGTTTCGGAGGGGTAAATCAACCCCAGCATTTT. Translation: CASSFGGVNQPQHF.

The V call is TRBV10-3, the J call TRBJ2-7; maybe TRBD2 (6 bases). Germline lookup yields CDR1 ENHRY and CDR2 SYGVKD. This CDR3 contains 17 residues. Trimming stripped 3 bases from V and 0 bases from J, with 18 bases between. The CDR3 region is CAISDPGRREDSYEQYF. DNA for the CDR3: TGTGCCATCAGTGATCCCGGACGTAGGGAGGACTCCTACGAGCAGTACTTC.

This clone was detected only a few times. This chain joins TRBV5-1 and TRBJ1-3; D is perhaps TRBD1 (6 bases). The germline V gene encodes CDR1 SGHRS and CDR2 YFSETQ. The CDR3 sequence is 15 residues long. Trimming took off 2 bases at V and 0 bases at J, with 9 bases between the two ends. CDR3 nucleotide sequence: TGCGCCAGCAGCTTTGGACAGAACTCTGGAAACACCATATATTTT. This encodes CASSFGQNSGNTIYF.

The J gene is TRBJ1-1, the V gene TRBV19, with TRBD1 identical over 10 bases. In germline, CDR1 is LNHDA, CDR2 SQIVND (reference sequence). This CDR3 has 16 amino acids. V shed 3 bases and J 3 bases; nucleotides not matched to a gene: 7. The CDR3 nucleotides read TGTGCCAGTAGTATTCTGACCGGGACAGGGGACACTGAAGCTTTCTTT. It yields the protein CASSILTGTGDTEAFF.

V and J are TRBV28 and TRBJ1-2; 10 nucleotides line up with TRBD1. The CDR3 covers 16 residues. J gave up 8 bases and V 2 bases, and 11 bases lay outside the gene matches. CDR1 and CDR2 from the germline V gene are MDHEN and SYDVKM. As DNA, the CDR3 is TGTGCCAGCAGTTTAAGGTTGTTCGGGACAGGGGACGGCTACACCTTC. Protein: CASSLRLFGTGDGYTF.

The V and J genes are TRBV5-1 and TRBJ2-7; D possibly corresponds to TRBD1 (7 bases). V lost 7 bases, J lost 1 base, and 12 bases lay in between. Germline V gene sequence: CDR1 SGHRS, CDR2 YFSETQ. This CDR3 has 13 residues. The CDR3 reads CASVGGQSYEQYF. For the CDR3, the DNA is TGCGCCAGCGTGGGGGGACAGTCCTACGAGCAGTACTTC. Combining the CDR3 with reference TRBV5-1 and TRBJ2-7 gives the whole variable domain KAGVTQTPRYLIKTRGQQVTLSCSPISGHRSVSWYQQTPGQGLQFLFEYFSETQRNKGNFPGRFSGRQFSNSRSEMNVSTLELGDSALYLCASVGGQSYEQYFGPGTRLTVT.

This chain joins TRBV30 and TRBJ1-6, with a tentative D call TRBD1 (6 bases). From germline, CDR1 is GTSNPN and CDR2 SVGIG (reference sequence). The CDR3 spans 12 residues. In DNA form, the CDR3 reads TGTGCTTACAGGGTAGTAGATTCACCCCTCCACTTT. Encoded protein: CAYRVVDSPLHF. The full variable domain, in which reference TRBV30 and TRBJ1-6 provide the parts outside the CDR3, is SQTIHQWPATLVQPVGSPLSLECTVEGTSNPNLYWYRQAAGRGLQLLFYSVGIGQISSEVPQNLSASRPQDRQFILSSKKLLLSDSGFYLCAYRVVDSPLHFGNGTRLTVT.

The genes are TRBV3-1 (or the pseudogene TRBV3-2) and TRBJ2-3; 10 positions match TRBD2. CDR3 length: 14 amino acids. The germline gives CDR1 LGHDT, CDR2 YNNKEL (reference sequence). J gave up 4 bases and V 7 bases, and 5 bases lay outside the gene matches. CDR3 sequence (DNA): TGTGCCAGCACTTGGACTAGCGGACCAGATACGCAGTATTTT. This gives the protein CASTWTSGPDTQYF.

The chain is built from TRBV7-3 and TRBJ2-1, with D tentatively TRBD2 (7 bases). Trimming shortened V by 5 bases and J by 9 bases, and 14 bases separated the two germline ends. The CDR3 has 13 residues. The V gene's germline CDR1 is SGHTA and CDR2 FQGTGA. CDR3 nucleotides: TGTGCCAGCAGCCCAAAACGGGGGGCTGAGCAGTTCTTC. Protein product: CASSPKRGAEQFF.

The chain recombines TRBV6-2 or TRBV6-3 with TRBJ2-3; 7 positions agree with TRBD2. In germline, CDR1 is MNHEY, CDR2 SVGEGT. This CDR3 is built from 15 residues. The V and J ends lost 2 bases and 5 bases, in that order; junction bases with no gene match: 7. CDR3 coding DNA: TGTGCCAGCAGTTACCGCGTAGGGAGGGAAGATACGCAGTATTTT. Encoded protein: CASSYRVGREDTQYF.

This CDR3 is CASSGYRGPGNQPQHF. CDR3 DNA: TGTGCCAGCAGCGGGTACAGGGGGCCGGGCAATCAGCCCCAGCATTTT. The rearrangement joins TRBV7-8 to TRBJ1-5; 9 bases agree with TRBD1. The CDR3 contains 16 residues. Trimming cost V 5 bases and J 2 bases; bases outside gene matches: 7. Germline V CDR1 and CDR2: SGHVS, FQNEAQ.

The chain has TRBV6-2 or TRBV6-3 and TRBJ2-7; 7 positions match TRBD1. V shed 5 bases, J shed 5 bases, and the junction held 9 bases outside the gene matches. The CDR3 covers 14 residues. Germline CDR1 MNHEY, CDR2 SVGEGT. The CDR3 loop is CASSKQGFNDEQYF. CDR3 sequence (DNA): TGTGCCAGCAGTAAACAGGGGTTTAACGACGAGCAGTACTTC.